What follows describes a single T cell receptor (beta chain). These data are taken from a study of blood T cell repertoires in COVID-19. For the study at large: The samples span acute and convalescent COVID-19 from the United States, Italy and Spain. Sample material is recorded as cDNA or gDNA derived from T cells, B-cell-depleted T cells, or PBMCs.

The CDR3 runs to 15 residues. Germline CDR1 and CDR2: SGHRS and YFSETQ. V lost 4 bases to trimming and J lost 8 bases; unmatched junction nucleotides: 14. Original analysis: Researchers report that nucleated cell counts were estimated from reference gene primer amplification. TCRdb keeps only in-frame clones here, not all; method: immunoSEQ multiplex PCR. V and J calls and clone size are given by that table; D and trimming were obtained from the DNA. This table has roughly 70,000 clones, about four fifths appearing once. The chain joins TRBV5-1 to TRBJ1-2; TRBD1 matches 7 bases. The sequence came from a woman aged 55-69 years with acute or convalescent COVID-19. The sequenced sample consisted of peripheral blood. Here the CDR3 reads CASSPLTGKEGGYTF. The DNA for the CDR3 is TGCGCCAGCAGCCCGCTGACAGGGAAAGAAGGAGGCTACACCTTC.